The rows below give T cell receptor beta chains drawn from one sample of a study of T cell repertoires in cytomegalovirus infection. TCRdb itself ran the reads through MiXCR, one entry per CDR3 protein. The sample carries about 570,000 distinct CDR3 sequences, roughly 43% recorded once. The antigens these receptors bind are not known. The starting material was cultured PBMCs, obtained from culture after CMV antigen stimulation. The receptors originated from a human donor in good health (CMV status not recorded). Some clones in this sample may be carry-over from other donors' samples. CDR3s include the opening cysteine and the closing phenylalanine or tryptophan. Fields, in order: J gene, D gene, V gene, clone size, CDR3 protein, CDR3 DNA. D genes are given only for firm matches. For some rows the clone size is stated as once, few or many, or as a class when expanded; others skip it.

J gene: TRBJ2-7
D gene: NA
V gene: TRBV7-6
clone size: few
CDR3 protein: CASSMDHSYEQYF
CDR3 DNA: TGTGCCAGCAGCATGGACCATTCCTACGAGCAGTACTTC

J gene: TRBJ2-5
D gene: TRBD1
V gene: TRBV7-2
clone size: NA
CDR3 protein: CASSFNRGHEETQYF
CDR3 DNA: TGTGCCAGCAGCTTCAACAGGGGGCATGAAGAGACCCAGTACTTC

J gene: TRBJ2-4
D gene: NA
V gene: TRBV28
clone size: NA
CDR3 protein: CASSLGPVLAKNIQYF
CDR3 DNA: TGTGCCAGCAGTTTAGGTCCAGTACTAGCCAAAAACATTCAGTACTTC

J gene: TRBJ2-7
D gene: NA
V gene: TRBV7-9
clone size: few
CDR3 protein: CASSTSGIFVYEQYF
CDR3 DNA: TGTGCCAGCAGCACCTCAGGGATTTTCGTCTACGAGCAGTACTTC

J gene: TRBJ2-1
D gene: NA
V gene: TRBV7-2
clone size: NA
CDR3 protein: CASSSMRGTYNEQFF
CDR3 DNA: TGTGCCAGCAGCTCCATGCGGGGCACCTACAATGAGCAGTTCTTC

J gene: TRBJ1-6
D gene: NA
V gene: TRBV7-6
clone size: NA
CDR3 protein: CASSLYDNSPLHF
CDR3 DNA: TGTGCCAGCAGCTTATATGATAATTCACCCCTCCACTTT

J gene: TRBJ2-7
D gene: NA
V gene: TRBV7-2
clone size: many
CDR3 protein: CASSFGWGTTEQYF
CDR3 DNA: TGTGCCAGCAGCTTCGGTTGGGGAACGACGGAGCAGTACTTC

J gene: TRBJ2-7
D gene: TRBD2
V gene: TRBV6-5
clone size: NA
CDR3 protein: CASSRPAHGGYEQYF
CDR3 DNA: TGTGCCAGCAGTCGCCCAGCGCACGGGGGGTACGAGCAGTACTTC

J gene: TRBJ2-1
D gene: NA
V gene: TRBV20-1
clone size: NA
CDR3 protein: CSPTGGYNEQFF
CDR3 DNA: TGCAGTCCCACCGGGGGCTACAATGAGCAGTTCTTC

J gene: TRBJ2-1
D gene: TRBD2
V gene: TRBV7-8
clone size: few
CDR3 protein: CASSLVGTTGGGATGEQFF
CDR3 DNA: TGTGCCAGCAGCTTAGTAGGGACCACCGGGGGGGGGGCCACCGGTGAGCAGTTCTTC

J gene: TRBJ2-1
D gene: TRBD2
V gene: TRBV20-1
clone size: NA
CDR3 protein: CSGSGGRVDEQFF
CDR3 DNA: TGCTCCGGGAGTGGCGGGAGGGTCGATGAGCAGTTCTTC

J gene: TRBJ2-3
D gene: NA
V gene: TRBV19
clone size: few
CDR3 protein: CASRAGLGITDTQYF
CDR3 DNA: TGTGCCAGTAGGGCGGGACTCGGGATCACAGATACGCAGTATTTT

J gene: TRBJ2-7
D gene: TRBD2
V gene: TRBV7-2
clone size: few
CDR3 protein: CASSLDSGVYEQYF
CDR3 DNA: TGTGCCAGCAGCTTAGATAGCGGGGTCTACGAGCAGTACTTC

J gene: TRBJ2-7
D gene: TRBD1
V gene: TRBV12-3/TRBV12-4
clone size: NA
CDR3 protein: CASSPQGFVQYF
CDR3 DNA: TGTGCCAGCAGCCCACAGGGGTTCGTGCAGTACTTC

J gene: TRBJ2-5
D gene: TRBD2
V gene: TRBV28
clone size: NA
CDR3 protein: CASSFAGGSQETQYF
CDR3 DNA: TGTGCCAGCAGTTTTGCGGGGGGGTCACAAGAGACCCAGTACTTC

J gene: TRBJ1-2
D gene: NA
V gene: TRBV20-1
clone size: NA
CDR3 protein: CSARPAGGDFNGYTF
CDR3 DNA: TGCAGTGCTAGACCCGCGGGGGGCGATTTTAATGGCTACACCTTC

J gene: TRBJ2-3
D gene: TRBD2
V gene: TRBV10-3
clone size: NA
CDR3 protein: CAIRSLAGLTDTQYF
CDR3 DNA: TGTGCCATCAGATCACTAGCGGGCCTCACAGATACGCAGTATTTT

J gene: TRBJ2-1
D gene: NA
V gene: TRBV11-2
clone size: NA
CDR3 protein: CASTRGEMSYNEQFF
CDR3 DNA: TGTGCCAGCACTAGGGGGGAGATGTCCTACAATGAGCAGTTCTTC

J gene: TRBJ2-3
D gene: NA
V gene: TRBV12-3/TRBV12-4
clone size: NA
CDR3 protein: CASSLTVRDTQYF
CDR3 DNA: TGTGCCAGCAGTTTAACCGTTAGGGATACGCAGTATTTT

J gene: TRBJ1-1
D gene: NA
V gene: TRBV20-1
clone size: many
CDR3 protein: CSARDFVRQTEAFF
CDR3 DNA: TGCAGTGCTAGAGATTTTGTTCGGCAGACCGAAGCTTTCTTT

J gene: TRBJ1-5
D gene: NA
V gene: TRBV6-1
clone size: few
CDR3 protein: CASSLGGFQPQHF
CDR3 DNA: TGTGCCAGCAGCCTAGGGGGTTTTCAGCCCCAGCATTTT

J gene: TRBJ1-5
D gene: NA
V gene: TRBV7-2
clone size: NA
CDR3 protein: CASSFSSNQPQHF
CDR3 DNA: TGTGCCAGCAGCTTCAGTAGCAATCAGCCCCAGCATTTT

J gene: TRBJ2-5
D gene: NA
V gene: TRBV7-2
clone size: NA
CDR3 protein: CASSLRDARQETQYF
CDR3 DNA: TGTGCCAGCAGCCTCCGGGACGCAAGACAAGAGACCCAGTACTTC

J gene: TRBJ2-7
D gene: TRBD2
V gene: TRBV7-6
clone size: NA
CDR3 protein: CASSILAGTYEQYF
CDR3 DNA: TGTGCCAGCAGCATCCTAGCGGGCACCTACGAGCAGTACTTC

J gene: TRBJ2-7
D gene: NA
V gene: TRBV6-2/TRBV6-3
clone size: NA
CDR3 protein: CASSPLLRTSYEQYF
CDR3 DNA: TGTGCCAGCAGCCCATTGTTGCGGACCTCCTACGAGCAGTACTTC

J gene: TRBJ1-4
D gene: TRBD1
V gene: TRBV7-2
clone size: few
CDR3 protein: CASSSTQGEKLFF
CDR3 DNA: TGTGCCAGCAGCTCAACACAGGGGGAAAAACTGTTTTTT

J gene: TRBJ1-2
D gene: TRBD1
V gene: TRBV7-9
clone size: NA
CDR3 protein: CASSLDTGASYGYTF
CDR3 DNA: TGTGCCAGCAGCTTAGATACAGGGGCTAGCTATGGCTACACCTTC

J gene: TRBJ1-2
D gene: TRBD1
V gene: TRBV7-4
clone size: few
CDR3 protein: CASSLPGTGALGYTF
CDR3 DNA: TGTGCCAGCAGCTTGCCCGGGACAGGGGCCCTTGGCTACACCTTC

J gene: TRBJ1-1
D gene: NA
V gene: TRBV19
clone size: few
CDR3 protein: CASSRGSLEAFF
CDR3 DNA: TGTGCCAGTAGTAGGGGGAGTCTTGAAGCTTTCTTT

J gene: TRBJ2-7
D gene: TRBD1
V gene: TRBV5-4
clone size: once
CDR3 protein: CASRKDRGYEQYF
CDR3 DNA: TGTGCCAGCAGGAAGGACAGGGGTTACGAGCAGTACTTC

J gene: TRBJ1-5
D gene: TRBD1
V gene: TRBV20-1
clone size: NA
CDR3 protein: CSAPTQGFGNQPQHF
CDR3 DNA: TGCAGTGCCCCCACACAGGGGTTTGGCAATCAGCCCCAGCATTTT

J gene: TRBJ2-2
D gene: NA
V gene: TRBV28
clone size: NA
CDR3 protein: CASSFISGELFF
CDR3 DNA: TGTGCCAGCAGTTTCATCTCCGGGGAGCTGTTTTTT

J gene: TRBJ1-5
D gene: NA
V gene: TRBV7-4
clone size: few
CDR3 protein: CASSLFRKNQPQHF
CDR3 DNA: TGTGCCAGCAGCTTATTTAGGAAAAATCAGCCCCAGCATTTT

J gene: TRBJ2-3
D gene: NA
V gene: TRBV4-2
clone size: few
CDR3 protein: CASSLEQNTQYF
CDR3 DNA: TGTGCCAGCAGCCTCGAACAAAATACGCAGTATTTT

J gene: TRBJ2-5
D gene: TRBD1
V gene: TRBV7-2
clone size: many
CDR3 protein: CASSLRSDRRETQYF
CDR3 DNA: TGTGCCAGCAGCTTACGCTCGGACAGGCGTGAGACCCAGTACTTC

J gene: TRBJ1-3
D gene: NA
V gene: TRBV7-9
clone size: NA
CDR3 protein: CASSTTRAGNTIYF
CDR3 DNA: TGTGCCAGCAGCACGACAAGGGCTGGAAACACCATATATTTT

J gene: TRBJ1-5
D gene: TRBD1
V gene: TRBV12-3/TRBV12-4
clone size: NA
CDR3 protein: CASRPDRALQPQHF
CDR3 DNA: TGTGCCAGCAGGCCCGACAGGGCCCTTCAGCCCCAGCATTTT

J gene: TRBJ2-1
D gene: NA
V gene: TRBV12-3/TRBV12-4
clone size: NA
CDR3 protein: CASNPGQDNNEQFF
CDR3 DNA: TGTGCCAGCAATCCCGGACAAGATAACAATGAGCAGTTCTTC

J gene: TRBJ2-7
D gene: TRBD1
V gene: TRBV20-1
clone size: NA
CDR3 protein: CSALTGDPYEQYF
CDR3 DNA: TGCAGTGCTCTTACAGGGGACCCCTACGAGCAGTACTTC

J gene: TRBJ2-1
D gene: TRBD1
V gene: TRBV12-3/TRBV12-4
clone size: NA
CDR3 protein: CASSPGQFLDEQFF
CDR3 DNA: TGTGCCAGCAGTCCGGGACAGTTCTTAGATGAGCAGTTCTTC

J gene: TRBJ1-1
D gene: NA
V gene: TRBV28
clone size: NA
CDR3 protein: CASSLLQGVEAFF
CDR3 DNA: TGTGCCAGCAGCCTACTCCAAGGGGTGGAAGCTTTCTTT

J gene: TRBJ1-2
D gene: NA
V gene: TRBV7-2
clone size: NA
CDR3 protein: CASSRSSGVGYTF
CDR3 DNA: TGTGCCAGCAGCCGTTCCTCAGGGGTTGGCTACACCTTC

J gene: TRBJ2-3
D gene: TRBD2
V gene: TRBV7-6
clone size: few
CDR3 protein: CASSLASGGSTDTQYF
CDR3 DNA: TGTGCCAGCAGCTTAGCGAGCGGGGGAAGCACAGATACGCAGTATTTT

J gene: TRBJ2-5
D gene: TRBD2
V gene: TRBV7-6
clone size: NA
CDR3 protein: CASSLVGAGEETQYF
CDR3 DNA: TGTGCCAGCAGCTTAGTGGGAGCGGGAGAAGAGACCCAGTACTTC

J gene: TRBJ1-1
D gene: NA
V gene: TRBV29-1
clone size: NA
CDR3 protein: CSVEEIGVGNTEAFF
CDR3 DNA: TGCAGCGTCGAGGAGATTGGGGTAGGGAACACTGAAGCTTTCTTT

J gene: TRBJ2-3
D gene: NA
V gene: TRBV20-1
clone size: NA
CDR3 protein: CSASGQPERDTQYF
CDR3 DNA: TGCAGTGCTTCGGGGCAACCCGAGAGGGATACGCAGTATTTT

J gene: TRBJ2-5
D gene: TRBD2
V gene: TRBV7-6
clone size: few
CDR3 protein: CASSLGVGGAFETQYF
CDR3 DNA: TGTGCCAGCAGCTTAGGAGTCGGGGGGGCTTTCGAGACCCAGTACTTC

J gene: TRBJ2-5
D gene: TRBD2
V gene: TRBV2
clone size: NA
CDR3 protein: CASSEVAGPEWETQYF
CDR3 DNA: TGTGCCAGCAGTGAAGTAGCGGGTCCTGAATGGGAGACCCAGTACTTC

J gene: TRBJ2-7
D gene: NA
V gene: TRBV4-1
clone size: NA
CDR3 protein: CASSQKQGGAGEQYF
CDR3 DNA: TGCGCCAGCAGCCAGAAGCAAGGGGGAGCGGGCGAGCAGTACTTC

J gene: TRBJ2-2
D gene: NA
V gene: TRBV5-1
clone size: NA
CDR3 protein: CASSLSTGYTGELFF
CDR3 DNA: TGCGCCAGCAGCTTGTCGACAGGCTACACCGGGGAGCTGTTTTTT

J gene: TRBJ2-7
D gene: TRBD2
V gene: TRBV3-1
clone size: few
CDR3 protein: CASSQGLAGGAEQYF
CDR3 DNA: TGTGCCAGCAGCCAAGGACTAGCGGGAGGTGCTGAGCAGTACTTC

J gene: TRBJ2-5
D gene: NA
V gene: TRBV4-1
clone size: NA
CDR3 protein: CASSPRGDRQETQYF
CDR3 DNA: TGCGCCAGCAGCCCACGTGGGGATCGACAAGAGACCCAGTACTTC

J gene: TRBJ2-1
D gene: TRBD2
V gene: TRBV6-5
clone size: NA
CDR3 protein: CASSNLAGGSYNEQFF
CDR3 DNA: TGTGCCAGCAGTAATCTAGCGGGAGGGTCCTACAATGAGCAGTTCTTC

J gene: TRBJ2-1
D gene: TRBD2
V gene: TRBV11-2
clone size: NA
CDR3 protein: CASSLGSLAGARPEQFF
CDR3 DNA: TGTGCCAGCAGCTTAGGGTCCTTAGCGGGAGCCCGCCCTGAGCAGTTCTTC

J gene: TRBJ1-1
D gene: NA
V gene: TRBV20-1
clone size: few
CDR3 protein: CSAAVGGRDTEAFF
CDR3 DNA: TGCAGTGCTGCAGTTGGCGGCAGGGACACTGAAGCTTTCTTT